The text below deals with one TCR beta chain. As yet, its antigen is unknown. The source of the sample is a study of cytomegalovirus exposure and HLA in healthy donors. Overall study results and limits: According to an earlier analysis, most TCR beta V segments yielded productive rearrangements about 87% or about 30% of the time. V- and J-gene trimming of TCR beta was linked (in a later analysis) to a missense DCLRE1C variant. Highly shared variants forming one cluster were likely a sequencing artifact. An Asian-associated ancestry cluster reportedly showed fewer N-insertions than the approximately 660-donor mean in a later analysis.

V dropped 2 bases and J dropped 6; count of bases not matched to a gene: 7. CDR1 and CDR2 (germline): SGHRS, YFSETQ. The CDR3 runs to 15 residues. With 60 Vbeta and 13 Jbeta primers, the PCR was carried out. Only in-frame clones appear in the TCRdb table, and some are missing; sequencing was by immunoSEQ multiplex PCR. The profile covers about 99,000 clones, with about 79% appearing a single time and roughly 3.5% taken by the ten largest. The chain has TRBV5-1 and TRBJ2-1; 8 bases are a match to TRBD1. The sequenced material came from PBMCs. The source of this sequence is a male donor in good health and CMV-seropositive. CDR3 bases: TGCGCCAGCAGCTTCGGACAGGGAGAAATCAATGAGCAGTTCTTC. Its protein is CASSFGQGEINEQFF.